The rows below give T cell receptor beta chains drawn from one sample of a study of identical twins. TCRdb reanalysed the 5' RACE reads using MiXCR and keeps one entry per CDR3 protein. The table records approximately 620,000 distinct CDR3 sequences, 8.6% of them present only once. These records were also assigned to another study, of yellow fever vaccine responses in identical twins.

Source material: PBMCs. These receptors were collected from a woman aged 18 to 35 in good health. The CDR3 runs from the conserved cysteine through the conserved F or W. A D gene is named only where the DNA matches it firmly. Size values are once, few and many counts, or a class for expanded clones, and some rows have none.

clone size	V gene	J gene	D gene	CDR3 DNA	CDR3 protein
many	TRBV28	TRBJ1-5	TRBD1	TGTGCCAGCAGGAGTAGAGAGCCACAACAGGGGGGCAATCAGCCCCAGCATTTT	CASRSREPQQGGNQPQHF
many	TRBV7-6	TRBJ2-2	TRBD1	TGTGCCAGCAGCAGGGGGCTGGGGGAGCTGTTTTTT	CASSRGLGELFF
few	TRBV6-1	TRBJ2-4	TRBD2	TGTGCCAGCAGTAATTCCGGGGGGGGCATTCAGTACTTC	CASSNSGGGIQYF
few	TRBV19	TRBJ1-2	NA	TGTGCCAGTAGTATGATGACAGGAAACTATGGCTACACCTTC	CASSMMTGNYGYTF
few	TRBV7-6	TRBJ1-6	TRBD1	TGTGCCAGCAGCCCCGAGGGGACAGCTGATTCACCCCTCCACTTT	CASSPEGTADSPLHF
NA	TRBV5-1	TRBJ2-3	NA	TGCGCCAGCAGCTCCGTGCGGGGGCCAATCACAGATACGCAGTATTTT	CASSSVRGPITDTQYF
NA	TRBV10-3	TRBJ1-3	NA	TGTGCCATCAGTGGTGGGGGTCTCAACACCATATATTTT	CAISGGGLNTIYF
few	TRBV20-1	TRBJ2-1	TRBD2	TGCAGTGCTAGACTCCGCGGGAGGAGTGAGCAGTTCTTC	CSARLRGRSEQFF
many	TRBV6-1	TRBJ1-1	TRBD1	TGTGCCAGCAGTCGGACAGGGTTGAACACTGAAGCTTTCTTT	CASSRTGLNTEAFF
few	TRBV14	TRBJ2-7	NA	TGTGCCAGCAGCCAGATCACAGGTTACGAGCAGTACTTC	CASSQITGYEQYF
many	TRBV20-1	TRBJ2-5	TRBD2	TGCAGTGCTAGCGGGGGGACTCCAGAGACCCAGTACTTC	CSASGGTPETQYF
NA	TRBV24-1	TRBJ2-7	NA	TGTGCCACCAGTCCACTAGGTAGCTACGAGCAGTACTTC	CATSPLGSYEQYF
few	TRBV14	TRBJ1-2	NA	TGTGCCAGCAGCCAAGATATTGGGGGCGGCTATGGCTACACCTTC	CASSQDIGGGYGYTF
few	TRBV5-1	TRBJ2-5	NA	TGCGCCAGCAGCTTGGCCATGACAGTCCAAGAGACCCAGTACTTC	CASSLAMTVQETQYF
many	TRBV4-3	TRBJ2-3	NA	TGCGCCAGCAGCCCTGAAGGGGGGGTTACAGATACGCAGTATTTT	CASSPEGGVTDTQYF
few	TRBV6-6	TRBJ2-7	NA	TGTGCCAGCAGCGGGGACTTATCCTACGAGCAGTACTTC	CASSGDLSYEQYF
NA	TRBV20-1	TRBJ2-1	TRBD2	TGCAGTGCTAGAGAAATTAGCGGGCGACCCTACAATGAGCAGTTCTTC	CSAREISGRPYNEQFF
NA	TRBV25-1	TRBJ2-7	NA	TGTGCCAGCAGTGAATTCTTCGAGCCCAACCCCTACGAGCAGTACTTC	CASSEFFEPNPYEQYF
many	TRBV29-1	TRBJ2-7	NA	TGCAGCGCCGGAAACCTGAGGGAGCAGTACTTC	CSAGNLREQYF
many	TRBV15	TRBJ2-7	NA	TGTGCCACCAGCCCAGGACTCCTCTCCCACGAGCAGTACTTC	CATSPGLLSHEQYF